The source of this TCR beta chain is a study of T cells after yellow fever vaccination. The CDR3 is 13 amino acids. Trimming cost V 5 bases and J 15 bases; bases outside gene matches: 11. Notes on the study in general: Primary-vaccination clones mostly resurfaced post-booster (about 95% CD4, about 87% CD8).

MiXCR was run by TCRdb on the 5' RACE reads, yielding one entry per CDR3 protein. The sample yields under 600,000 distinct CDR3 sequences, roughly 12% seen once. This clonotype has a single count. Its specificity is not known. The sequence was collected from a man aged 25-45 years who received the YFV17D yellow fever vaccine. The input for sequencing was PBMCs, taken on the day of the yellow fever booster vaccination. The chain uses TRBV12-3 or TRBV12-4 and TRBJ2-1; 9 nucleotides match TRBD1. CDR3 sequence: CASSPARGQGPFF. The CDR3 coding sequence is TGTGCCAGCAGTCCTGCGAGGGGACAGGGACCGTTCTTC.